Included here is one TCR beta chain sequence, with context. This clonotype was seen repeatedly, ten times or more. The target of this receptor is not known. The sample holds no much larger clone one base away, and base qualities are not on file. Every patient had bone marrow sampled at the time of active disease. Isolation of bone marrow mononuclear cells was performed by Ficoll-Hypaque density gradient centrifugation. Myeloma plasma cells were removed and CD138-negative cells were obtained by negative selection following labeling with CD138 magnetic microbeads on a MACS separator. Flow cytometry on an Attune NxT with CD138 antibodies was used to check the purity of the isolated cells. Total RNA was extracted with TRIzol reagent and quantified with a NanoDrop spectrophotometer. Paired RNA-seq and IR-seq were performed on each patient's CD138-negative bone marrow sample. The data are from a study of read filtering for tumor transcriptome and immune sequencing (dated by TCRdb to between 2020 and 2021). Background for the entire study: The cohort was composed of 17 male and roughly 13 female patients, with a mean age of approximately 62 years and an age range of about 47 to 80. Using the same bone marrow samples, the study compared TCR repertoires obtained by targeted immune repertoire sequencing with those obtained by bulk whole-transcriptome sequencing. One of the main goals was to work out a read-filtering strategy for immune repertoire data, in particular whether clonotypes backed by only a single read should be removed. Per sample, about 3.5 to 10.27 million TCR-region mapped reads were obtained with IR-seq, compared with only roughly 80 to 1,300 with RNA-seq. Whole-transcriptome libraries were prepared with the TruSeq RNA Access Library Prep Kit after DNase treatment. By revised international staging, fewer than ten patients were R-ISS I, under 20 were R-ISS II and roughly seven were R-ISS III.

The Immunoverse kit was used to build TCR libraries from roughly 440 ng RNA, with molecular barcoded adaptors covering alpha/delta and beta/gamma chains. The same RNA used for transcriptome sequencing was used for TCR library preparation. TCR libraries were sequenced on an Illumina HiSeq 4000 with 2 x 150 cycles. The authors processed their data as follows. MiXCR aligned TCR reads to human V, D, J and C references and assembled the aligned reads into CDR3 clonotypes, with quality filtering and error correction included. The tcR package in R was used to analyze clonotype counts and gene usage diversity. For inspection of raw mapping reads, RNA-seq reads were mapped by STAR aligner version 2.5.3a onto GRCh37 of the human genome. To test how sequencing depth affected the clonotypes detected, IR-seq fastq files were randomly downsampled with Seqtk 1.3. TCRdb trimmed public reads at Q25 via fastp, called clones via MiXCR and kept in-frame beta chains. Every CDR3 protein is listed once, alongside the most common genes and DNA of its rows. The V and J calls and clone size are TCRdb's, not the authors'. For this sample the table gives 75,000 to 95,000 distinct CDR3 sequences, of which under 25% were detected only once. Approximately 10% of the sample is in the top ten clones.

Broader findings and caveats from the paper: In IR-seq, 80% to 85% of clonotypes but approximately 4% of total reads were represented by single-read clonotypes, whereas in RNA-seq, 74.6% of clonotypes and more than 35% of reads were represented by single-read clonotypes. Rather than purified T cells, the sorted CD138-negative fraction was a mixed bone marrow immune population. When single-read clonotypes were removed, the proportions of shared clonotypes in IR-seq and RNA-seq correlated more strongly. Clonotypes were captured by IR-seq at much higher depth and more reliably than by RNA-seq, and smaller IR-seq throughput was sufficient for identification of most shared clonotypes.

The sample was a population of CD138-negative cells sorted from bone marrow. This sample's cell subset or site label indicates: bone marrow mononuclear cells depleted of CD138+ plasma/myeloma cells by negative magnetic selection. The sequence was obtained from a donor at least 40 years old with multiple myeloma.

The DNA sequence is TGTGCCACCAGTGATTCCCCGGGACAGGGGCCAGATACGCAGTATTTT. This is translated as CATSDSPGQGPDTQYF. The rearrangement joined TRBV24-1 to TRBJ2-3; 10 junctional bases match TRBD1. Clipping removes 2 bases from V and 4 bases from J, with 5 as the unmatched junction base count. CDR1 KGHDR and CDR2 SFDVKD were looked up in the germline V gene. There are 16 amino acids in the CDR3, from cysteine to phenylalanine inclusive. Left in the record is the CDR3 DNA by itself, 48 bases read in frame from the first base.